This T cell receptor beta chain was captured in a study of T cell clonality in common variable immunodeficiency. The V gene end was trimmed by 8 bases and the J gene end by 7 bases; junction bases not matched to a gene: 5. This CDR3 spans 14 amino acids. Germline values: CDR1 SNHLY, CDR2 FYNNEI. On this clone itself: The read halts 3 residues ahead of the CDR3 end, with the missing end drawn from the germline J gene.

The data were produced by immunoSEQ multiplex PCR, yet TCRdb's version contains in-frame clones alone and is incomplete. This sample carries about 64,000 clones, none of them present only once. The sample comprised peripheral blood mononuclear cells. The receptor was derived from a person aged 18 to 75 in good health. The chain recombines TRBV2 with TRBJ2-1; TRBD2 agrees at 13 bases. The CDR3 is CASQLAGGGNEQFF. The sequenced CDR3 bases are TGTGCCAGCCAACTAGCGGGGGGGGGTAATGAG.